Detailed here is one TCR beta chain. Its antigen is currently unknown. 13 Jbeta primers and 60 Vbeta primers were used for the PCR. The repertoire was sequenced with immunoSEQ multiplex PCR; TCRdb's copy has only in-frame clones and lacks some. The specimen's table records tens of thousands of clones. The donors (healthy individuals) were bone marrow donors. The CDR3 has 13 amino acids. V lost 4 bases to trimming and J lost 2 bases; unmatched junction nucleotides: 3. The germline gives CDR1 SGHDT, CDR2 YYEEEE. This sample is part of a study of cytomegalovirus exposure and HLA in healthy donors. Notes on the study in general: Later analysis suggested most CMV-associated TCR beta chains were HLA-restricted.

The V gene is TRBV5-6, the J gene TRBJ2-7; 7 bases line up with TRBD2. This sequence was found in a female donor in good health and CMV-seropositive. The source material was PBMCs. The CDR3 protein is CASSLTSTYEQYF. The CDR3 DNA reads as TGTGCCAGCAGCCTGACTAGCACCTACGAGCAGTACTTC.